This T cell receptor (beta chain) was sequenced during a study of T cell changes during pregnancy in multiple sclerosis (dated by TCRdb to about 2019). Study-level background: Changes in the T cell repertoire over the course of pregnancy were examined in this study in women with multiple sclerosis.

CDR3 length: 15 amino acids, cysteine to phenylalanine. The kept DNA is CDR3 alone, 45 bases in frame from the first base. Via the germline V gene, CDR1 is SNHLY and CDR2 FYNNEI. Here V drops 5 bases and J drops 7 bases, and the junction holds 10 bases not matched to any gene. A word on this clone: Its antigen specificity is not known. No much larger clone is present one base from it, and per-base qualities are unavailable.

Libraries were built with the immunoSEQ multiplex PCR assay. Held by TCRdb, this immuneACCESS table contains in-frame sequences only and omits some clones. Under half of the omission traces to an unresolved V gene where checked; the cause of the rest is unknown. Recorded for this sample are about 94,000 clones; roughly 93% of them occurred a single time. Of the sample, 0.65% to 0.95% falls within the top ten clones. This sequence was found in a female donor with multiple sclerosis, enrolled in a pregnancy study. The sequences come from peripheral blood, collected in the third trimester of pregnancy. The chain uses TRBV2 and TRBJ2-2, and TRBD1 aligns with 7 junction nucleotides. The DNA reads as follows: TGTGCCAGCAGTTCTTACGACAGGGTAGACGGGGAGCTGTTTTTT. It codes for CASSSYDRVDGELFF. Full variable domain (CDR3 extended with the reference TRBV2 and TRBJ2-2 proteins): EPEVTQTPSHQVTQMGQEVILRCVPISNHLYFYWYRQILGQKVEFLVSFYNNEISEKSEIFDDQFSVERPDGSNFTLKIRSTKLEDSAMYFCASSSYDRVDGELFFGEGSRLTVL.